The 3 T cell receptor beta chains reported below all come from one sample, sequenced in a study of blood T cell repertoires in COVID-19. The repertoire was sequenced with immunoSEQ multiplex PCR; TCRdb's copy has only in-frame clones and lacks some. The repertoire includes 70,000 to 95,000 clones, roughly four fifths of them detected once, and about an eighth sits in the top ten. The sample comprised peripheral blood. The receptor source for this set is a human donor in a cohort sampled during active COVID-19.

This chain's CDR3 is CATQSSRRGALDEQYF. The CDR3 DNA reads as TGTGCCACGCAGTCAAGCCGACGGGGGGCTCTGGACGAGCAGTACTTC. This chain connects TRBV24-1 to TRBJ2-7, with D possibly matching TRBD2 (7 bases). V lost 10 bases, J lost 5 bases, and 26 bases lay in between. Germline values: CDR1 KGHDR, CDR2 SFDVKD. There are 16 residues in the CDR3.

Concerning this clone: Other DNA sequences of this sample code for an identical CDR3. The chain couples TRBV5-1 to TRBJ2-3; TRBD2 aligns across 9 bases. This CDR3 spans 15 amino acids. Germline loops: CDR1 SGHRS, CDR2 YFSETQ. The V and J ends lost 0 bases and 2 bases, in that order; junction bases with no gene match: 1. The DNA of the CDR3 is TGCGCCAGCAGCTTGGGCGGGGGGGCCACAGATACGCAGTATTTT. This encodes CASSLGGGATDTQYF.

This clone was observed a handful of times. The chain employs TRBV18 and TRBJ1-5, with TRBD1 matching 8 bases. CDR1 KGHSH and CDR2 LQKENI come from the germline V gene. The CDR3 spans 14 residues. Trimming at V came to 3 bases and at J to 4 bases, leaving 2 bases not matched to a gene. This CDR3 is CASSPDRGNQPQHF. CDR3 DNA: TGTGCCAGCTCACCCGACAGGGGAAATCAGCCCCAGCATTTT.